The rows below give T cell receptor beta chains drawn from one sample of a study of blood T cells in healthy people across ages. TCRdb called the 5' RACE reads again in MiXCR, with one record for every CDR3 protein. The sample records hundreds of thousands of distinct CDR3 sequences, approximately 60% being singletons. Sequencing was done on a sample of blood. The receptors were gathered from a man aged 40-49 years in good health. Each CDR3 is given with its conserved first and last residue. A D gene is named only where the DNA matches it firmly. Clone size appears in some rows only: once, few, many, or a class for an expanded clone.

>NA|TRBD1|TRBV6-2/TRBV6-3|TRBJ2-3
CASSLAGTGGPSTDTQYF
TGTGCCAGCAGTCTCGCCGGGACAGGGGGTCCTAGCACAGATACGCAGTATTTT
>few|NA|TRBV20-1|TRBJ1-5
CSALRGNSNQPQHF
TGCAGTGCTCTCCGGGGCAATAGCAATCAGCCCCAGCATTTT
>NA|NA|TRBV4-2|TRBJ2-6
CASSQDGGAGANVLTF
TGTGCCAGCAGCCAAGACGGGGGCGCTGGGGCCAACGTCCTGACTTTC
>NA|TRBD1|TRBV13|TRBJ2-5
CASSEGTGDKETQYF
TGTGCCAGCAGCGAAGGGACAGGGGACAAAGAGACCCAGTACTTC
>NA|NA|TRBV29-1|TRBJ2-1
CSADGVSYNEQFF
TGCAGCGCCGACGGGGTGTCCTACAATGAGCAGTTCTTC
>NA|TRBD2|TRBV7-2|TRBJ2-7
CASSFTLAGGKYEQYF
TGTGCCAGCAGCTTCACACTAGCGGGAGGTAAATACGAGCAGTACTTC
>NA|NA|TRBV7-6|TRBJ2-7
CASSLDSPGAQRDRPRTAYEQYF
TGTGCCAGCAGCTTAGACTCCCCGGGGGCCCAAAGGGATAGACCCCGGACAGCCTACGAGCAGTACTTC
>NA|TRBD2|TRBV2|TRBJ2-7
CASSEYEPSSRTSGSQYEQYF
TGTGCCAGCAGTGAATACGAACCGTCATCGAGAACTAGCGGGAGCCAGTACGAGCAGTACTTC
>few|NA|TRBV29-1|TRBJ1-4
CSVARTGTNEKLFF
TGCAGCGTCGCCAGGACCGGAACTAATGAAAAACTGTTTTTT
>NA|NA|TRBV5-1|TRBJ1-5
CASSPRAGDNQPQHF
TGCGCCAGCAGCCCAAGGGCAGGAGACAATCAGCCCCAGCATTTT
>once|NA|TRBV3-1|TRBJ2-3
CASSQGSSWGLSTETQYF
TGTGCCAGCAGCCAAGGGTCTAGCTGGGGGCTCAGCACAGAGACGCAGTATTTT
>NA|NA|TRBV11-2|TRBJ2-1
CASSPGPVGQFF
TGTGCCAGCAGCCCCGGTCCGGTTGGGCAGTTCTTC
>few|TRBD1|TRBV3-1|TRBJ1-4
CASSGWTGGDEKLFF
TGTGCCAGCAGCGGCTGGACAGGGGGAGATGAAAAACTGTTTTTT
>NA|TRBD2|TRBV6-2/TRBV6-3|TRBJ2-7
CASRPTGAGGVYEQYF
TGTGCCAGCCGCCCCACTGGGGCGGGAGGTGTCTACGAGCAGTACTTC
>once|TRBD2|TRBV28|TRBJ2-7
CASSLRGTSGRYEQYF
TGTGCCAGCAGTTTGAGGGGGACTAGCGGGAGATACGAGCAGTACTTC
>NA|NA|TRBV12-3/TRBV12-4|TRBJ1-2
CASSRSSQGPIVSYGYTF
TGTGCCAGCAGTCGTTCTAGCCAAGGGCCTATAGTGTCCTATGGCTACACCTTC
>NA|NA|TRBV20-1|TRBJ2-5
CSARVAGIQETQYF
TGCAGTGCTAGAGTGGCGGGGATCCAAGAGACCCAGTACTTC
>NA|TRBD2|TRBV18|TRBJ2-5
CASSPTLAGGQETQYF
TGTGCCAGCTCACCAACGCTAGCGGGGGGCCAAGAGACCCAGTACTTC
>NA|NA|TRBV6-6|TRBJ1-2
CATSSVDGYTF
TGTGCCACTTCCAGTGTGGATGGCTACACCTTC
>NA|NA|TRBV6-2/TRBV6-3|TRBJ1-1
CASSSLLQGWNTEAFF
TGTGCCAGCAGTAGCTTGTTACAGGGCTGGAACACTGAAGCTTTCTTT
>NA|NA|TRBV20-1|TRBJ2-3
CSATRGDRPFATDTQYF
TGCAGTGCTACCCGGGGGGACAGGCCTTTCGCCACAGATACGCAGTATTTT
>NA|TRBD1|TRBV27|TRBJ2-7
CASSRRGRWDEQYF
TGTGCCAGCAGTCGCAGGGGGCGTTGGGACGAGCAGTACTTC
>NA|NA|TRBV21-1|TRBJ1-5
CASRNRDRGQPQHF
TGTGCCAGCAGGAACCGGGACAGGGGACAGCCCCAGCATTTT
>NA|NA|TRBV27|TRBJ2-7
CASGPGAALSYEQYF
TGTGCCAGCGGACCTGGGGCTGCCCTCTCCTACGAGCAGTACTTC
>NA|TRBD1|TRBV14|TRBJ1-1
CASSQEVFRGPEGAFF
TGTGCCAGCAGCCAAGAAGTGTTCAGGGGGCCGGAGGGAGCTTTCTTT
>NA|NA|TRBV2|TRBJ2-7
CASSGRDIPYEQYF
TGTGCCAGCAGTGGCCGCGACATCCCCTACGAGCAGTACTTC
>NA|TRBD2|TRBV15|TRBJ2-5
CATSRDAGAQETQYF
TGTGCCACCAGCAGAGATGCGGGAGCCCAAGAGACCCAGTACTTC
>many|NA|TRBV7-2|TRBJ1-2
CASSLVGRTVDGYTF
TGTGCCAGCAGCTTAGTTGGGCGGACCGTGGATGGCTACACCTTC
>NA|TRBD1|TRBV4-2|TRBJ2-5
CASSQDHDRGEGETQYF
TGTGCCAGCAGCCAAGACCACGACAGGGGAGAGGGAGAGACCCAGTACTTC
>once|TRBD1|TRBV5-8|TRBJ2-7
CASSTGTGDYEQYF
TGTGCCAGCAGCACCGGGACAGGGGACTACGAGCAGTACTTC
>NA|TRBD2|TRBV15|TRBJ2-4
CATSRERSAGVGYF
TGTGCCACCAGCAGAGAGAGATCGGCGGGAGTAGGGTACTTC
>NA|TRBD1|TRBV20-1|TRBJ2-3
CSARTGTGIRMDTQYF
TGCAGTGCTAGAACCGGGACAGGGATTCGCATGGATACGCAGTATTTT
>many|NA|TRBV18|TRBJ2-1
CASSPPQDRFYNEQFF
TGTGCCAGCTCACCACCACAGGACAGATTTTACAATGAGCAGTTCTTC
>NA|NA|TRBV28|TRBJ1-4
CASSSRTVEKLFF
TGTGCCAGCAGTTCACGTACGGTTGAAAAACTGTTTTTT
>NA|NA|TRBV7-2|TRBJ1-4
CASSMGATNEKLFF
TGTGCCAGCAGCATGGGGGCAACTAATGAAAAACTGTTTTTT
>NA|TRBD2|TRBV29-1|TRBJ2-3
CSETSGGAVGDTQYF
TGCAGCGAGACTAGCGGGGGCGCCGTCGGGGATACGCAGTATTTT
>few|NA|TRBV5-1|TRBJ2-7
CASSLSPGANYEQYF
TGCGCCAGCAGCTTGAGCCCGGGGGCGAACTACGAGCAGTACTTC
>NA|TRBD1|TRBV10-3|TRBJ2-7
CAISGGQTYEQYF
TGTGCCATCAGTGGGGGACAGACCTACGAGCAGTACTTC
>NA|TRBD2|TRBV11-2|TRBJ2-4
CASSSIGLTSGGLAKNIQYF
TGTGCCAGCAGCTCCATCGGCCTGACTAGCGGGGGATTAGCCAAAAACATTCAGTACTTC
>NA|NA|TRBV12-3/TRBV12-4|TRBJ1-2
CASSLGWVPQSNYGYTF
TGTGCCAGCAGTTTAGGATGGGTCCCCCAGAGTAACTATGGCTACACCTTC
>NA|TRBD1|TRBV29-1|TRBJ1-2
CSVDSTQGANYGYTF
TGCAGCGTTGATTCGACACAGGGGGCGAACTATGGCTACACCTTC
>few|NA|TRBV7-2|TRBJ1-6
CASSLLQGGISNNSPLHF
TGTGCCAGCAGCTTACTACAGGGAGGGATAAGTAATAATTCACCCCTCCACTTT
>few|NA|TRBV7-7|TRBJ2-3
CASSRQGVGDTQYF
TGTGCTAGCTCCCGTCAGGGCGTTGGAGATACGCAGTATTTT